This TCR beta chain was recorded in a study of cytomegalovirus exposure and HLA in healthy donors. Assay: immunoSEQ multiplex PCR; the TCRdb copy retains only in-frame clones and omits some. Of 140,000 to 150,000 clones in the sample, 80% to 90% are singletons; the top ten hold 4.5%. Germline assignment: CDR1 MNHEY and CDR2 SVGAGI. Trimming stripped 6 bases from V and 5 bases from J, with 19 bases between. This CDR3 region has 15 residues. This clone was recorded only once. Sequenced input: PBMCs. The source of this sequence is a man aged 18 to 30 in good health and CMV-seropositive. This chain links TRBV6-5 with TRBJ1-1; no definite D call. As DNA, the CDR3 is TGTGCCAGCAGAACCTTTGGGCAGGTTTTAACTGAAGCTTTCTTT. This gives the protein CASRTFGQVLTEAFF.